This TCR beta chain was captured in a study of blood T cell repertoires in COVID-19. As for the study in general: Some COVID-19 samples were acute and others convalescent; all came from the United States, Italy and Spain. PBMCs, B-cell-depleted T cells, or T cells were the source of the cDNA or gDNA that made up the material.

The protocol was immunoSEQ multiplex PCR, while the TCRdb copy is restricted to in-frame clones and leaves out a portion. The sample gives under 300,000 clones, around nine tenths of which show up once; about 7.6% is in the top ten. The CDR3 has 14 residues. With 3 bases removed from V and 6 bases from J, the gap between germline ends came to 12 bases. Germline V gene data show CDR1 as MGHRA and CDR2 as YSYEKL. This chain uses TRBV4-1 with TRBJ1-5, with D perhaps matching TRBD1 (6 bases). Sequenced input: peripheral blood. The sequence came from a woman between 70 and 85 years old with active or convalescent COVID-19. CDR3 sequence (DNA): TGCGCCAGCAGCCAGGGGGCGGGGGGTCAGCCCCAGCATTTT. The encoded protein is CASSQGAGGQPQHF.